Listed here is a single TCR beta chain. What it binds is unknown. The sample is drawn from a study of Graves' ophthalmopathy and Graves' hyperthyroidism. Clinicians diagnosed using symptoms, serum thyroxine, TRAb, thyroid ultrasound and orbital computed tomography. Scientists amplified the TCR beta CDR3 regions from RNA transcripts. RT-PCR with HTBI primers came first, then second-round multiplex PCR. MiXCR, applied by TCRdb to the multiplex PCR reads, yields one record per CDR3 protein. The sample lists approximately 700,000 distinct CDR3 sequences; just over 40% were seen once. Overall study findings and caveats: The model predicted progression of ophthalmopathy with a sensitivity of around 70%, and its specificity was under 75%.

The CDR3 loop spans 17 amino acids. Trimming cost V 10 bases and J 1 base; bases outside gene matches: 11. Germline CDR1 reads SEHNR; CDR2 reads FQNEAQ (reference sequence). This chain connects TRBV7-9 to TRBJ2-2; TRBD2 agrees at 11 bases. The sample taken for sequencing was peripheral blood. The receptor was derived from an adult man with Graves' ophthalmopathy. The CDR3 DNA reads TGTGCCACCCCCGCGACTAGCGGGGTGGGGAACACCGGGGAGCTGTTTTTT. Its translation is CATPATSGVGNTGELFF.